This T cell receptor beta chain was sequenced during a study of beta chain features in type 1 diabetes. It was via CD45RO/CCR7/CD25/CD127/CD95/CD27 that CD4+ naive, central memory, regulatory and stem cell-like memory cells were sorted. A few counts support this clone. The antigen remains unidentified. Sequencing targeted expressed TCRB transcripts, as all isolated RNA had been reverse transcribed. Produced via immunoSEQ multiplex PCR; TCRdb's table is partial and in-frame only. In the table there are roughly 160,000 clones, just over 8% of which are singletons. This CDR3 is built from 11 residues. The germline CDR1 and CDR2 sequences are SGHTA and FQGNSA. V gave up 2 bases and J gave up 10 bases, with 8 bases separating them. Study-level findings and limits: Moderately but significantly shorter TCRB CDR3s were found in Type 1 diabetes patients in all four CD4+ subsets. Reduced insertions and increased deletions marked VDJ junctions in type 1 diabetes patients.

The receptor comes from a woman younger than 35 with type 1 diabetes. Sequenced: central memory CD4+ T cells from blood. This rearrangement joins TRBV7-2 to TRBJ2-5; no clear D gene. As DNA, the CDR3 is TGTGCCAGCAGCTTAAGGTCAGGCCAGTACTTC. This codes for CASSLRSGQYF.